The 15 T cell receptor beta chains below all came from one sample that was sequenced in a study of shared clonotypes between healthy human individuals. Here immunoSEQ multiplex PCR was the method, and the copy in TCRdb shows in-frame clones only, minus some. The sample yields about 680,000 clones, 55% to 85% seen once. The sequenced sample was memory CD4+ T cells sorted from blood. Specified subset: CD45RA-negative fraction. Receptors originate from a woman aged 25 to 45 in good health.

The chain uses TRBV19 and TRBJ2-7, with TRBD2 matching over 11 bases. The CDR3 consists of 16 residues. V lost 2 bases and J lost 0; bases outside the gene matches: 3. Looked up from germline, CDR1 is LNHDA and CDR2 is SQIVND (reference sequence). The CDR3 protein is CASSILAGGSSYEQYF. In nucleotides, the CDR3 is TGTGCCAGTAGTATATTAGCGGGAGGGAGCTCCTACGAGCAGTACTTC.

This rearrangement joins TRBV4-1 to TRBJ2-5; perhaps TRBD2 as D (6 bases). Near its end, the DNA agrees better with TRBJ2-7, so the J call may be wrong. In germline, CDR1 is MGHRA, CDR2 YSYEKL. This CDR3 comprises 15 residues. The CDR3: CASSQERDGPYEQYF. The CDR3 DNA reads as TGCGCCAGCAGCCAAGAGCGGGACGGTCCCTACGAGCAGTACTTC.

The chain links TRBV11-2 to TRBJ1-2; D is unresolved. V shed 1 base and J shed 6 bases, with 12 bases lying between them. The CDR3 runs to 14 residues. Germline V gene lookup returns CDR1 SGHAT and CDR2 FQNNGV. The CDR3 here is CASSLGQLVDGYTF. The DNA for the CDR3 is TGTGCCAGCAGCTTAGGGCAGTTGGTTGATGGCTACACCTTC.

The chain combines TRBV6-6 with TRBJ1-2; D possibly corresponds to TRBD1 (6 bases). Germline CDR1 reads MNHNY; CDR2 reads SVGAGI (reference sequence). The length of the CDR3 is 12 residues. The V end lost 1 base, the J end lost 13 bases, and 13 bases lay between the germline ends. The CDR3 loop reads CASSYYGTRGTF. In nucleotides, the CDR3 is TGTGCCAGCAGTTACTACGGGACAAGAGGCACCTTC.

The V gene is TRBV6-1, the J gene TRBJ1-5; D is uncertain. The CDR3 covers 13 residues. The germline V gene has CDR1 MNHNS and CDR2 SASEGT. V was cut by 7 bases and J by 0 bases, with 7 bases left in between. Here the CDR3 DNA reads TGTGCCAGCACGGGTTATAGCAATCAGCCCCAGCATTTT. It is translated as CASTGYSNQPQHF.

The chain employs TRBV19 and TRBJ2-3; TRBD2 is a possible D gene (6 bases). The CDR3 is made up of 14 amino acids. With 6 bases removed from V and 3 bases from J, the gap between germline ends came to 13 bases. Germline CDR1 reads LNHDA; CDR2 reads SQIVND (reference sequence). The CDR3 spells CASRLARTTDTQYF. CDR3 nucleotide sequence: TGTGCCAGTAGGCTAGCGAGGACAACAGATACGCAGTATTTT.

The V gene is TRBV5-1, the J gene TRBJ2-7; possible D gene TRBD2, 6 bases. The germline V gene encodes CDR1 SGHRS and CDR2 YFSETQ. Trimming took off 0 bases at V and 4 bases at J, with 14 bases between the two ends. CDR3 length: 15 amino acids. CDR3 nucleotides: TGCGCCAGCAGCTTGGAGCCGGGGGAGGCATACGAGCAGTACTTC. Protein: CASSLEPGEAYEQYF.

Only a few counts were recorded for this clone. The CDR3 nucleotides read TGTGCCATCAGTGAGCCGGGAGGCGCATCCTACGAGCAGTACTTC. This encodes CAISEPGGASYEQYF. This chain joins TRBV10-3 and TRBJ2-7; 7 bases fit TRBD2. The V gene end was trimmed by 2 bases and the J gene end by 1 base; junction bases not matched to a gene: 5. The CDR3 covers 15 residues. Germline V gene data show CDR1 as ENHRY and CDR2 as SYGVKD.

Only a few counts were recorded for this clone. The V gene is TRBV7-8, the J gene TRBJ2-7; tentative D call: TRBD2 (6 bases). The CDR3 contains 16 residues. Trimming removed 4 bases at V and 3 bases at J, with 19 bases between. CDR1 SGHVS and CDR2 FQNEAQ come from the germline V gene. The CDR3 is CASSSSGAGGSYEQYF. The DNA for the CDR3 is TGTGCCAGCAGCTCTAGTGGGGCAGGAGGGAGCTACGAGCAGTACTTC.

This clone was detected a few times. The chain has TRBV2 and TRBJ2-2; D is unclear. Germline V gene sequence: CDR1 SNHLY, CDR2 FYNNEI. The CDR3 extends over 15 amino acids. Trimming took off 3 bases at V and 6 bases at J, with 14 bases between the two ends. CDR3: CASSDGSVSPGELFF. The DNA of the CDR3 is TGTGCCAGCAGTGATGGTTCGGTATCCCCCGGGGAGCTGTTTTTT.

This chain uses TRBV7-2 with TRBJ1-2; D possibly corresponds to TRBD1 (5 bases). The CDR3 is 14 amino acids. Trimming cost V 4 bases and J 7 bases, with 16 bases left between them. CDR1 is SGHTA and CDR2 is FQGNSA in the germline V gene. The CDR3 coding sequence is TGTGCCAGCAGCTCTGCCGGGACGCGAGGTGGCTACACCTTC. As protein: CASSSAGTRGGYTF.

This clone was detected once. The genes are TRBV7-8 and TRBJ1-2, with TRBD1 matching over 8 bases. The CDR3 runs to 15 residues. CDR1 and CDR2 from the germline V gene are SGHVS and FQNEAQ. The J segment lost 3 bases and the V segment lost 4 bases, leaving 7 bases of the junction unmatched. This CDR3 is CASSYTPGGDYGYTF. CDR3 sequence (DNA): TGTGCCAGCAGCTACACACCAGGGGGCGACTATGGCTACACCTTC.

The genes are TRBV27 and TRBJ2-1, with a tentative D call TRBD1 (6 bases). Germline loops: CDR1 MNHEY, CDR2 SMNVEV (reference sequence). V gave up 8 bases and J gave up 2 bases, with 16 bases separating them. The CDR3 covers 15 residues. CDR3 DNA sequence: TGTGCCAGCGGAAAAAGAGGACAGACCTACAATGAGCAGTTCTTC. This codes for CASGKRGQTYNEQFF.

The V call is TRBV28, the J call TRBJ2-3; D is possibly TRBD2 (6 bases). This CDR3 has 15 residues. The V and J ends lost 6 bases and 3 bases respectively, with 16 bases between them. From germline, CDR1 is MDHEN and CDR2 SYDVKM. DNA for the CDR3: TGTGCCAGCAGGAACAGACTAGGAGGGACAGATACGCAGTATTTT. Its translation is CASRNRLGGTDTQYF.

The CDR3 here is CASQSGQANTEAFF. DNA for the CDR3: TGTGCCAGCCAGAGTGGACAGGCGAACACTGAAGCTTTCTTT. The V call is TRBV28, the J call TRBJ1-1, with 7 bases lining up with TRBD1. Germline trimming cut 8 bases from V and 1 base from J; bases unmatched to any gene: 7. This CDR3 contains 14 residues. Germline loops: CDR1 MDHEN, CDR2 SYDVKM.